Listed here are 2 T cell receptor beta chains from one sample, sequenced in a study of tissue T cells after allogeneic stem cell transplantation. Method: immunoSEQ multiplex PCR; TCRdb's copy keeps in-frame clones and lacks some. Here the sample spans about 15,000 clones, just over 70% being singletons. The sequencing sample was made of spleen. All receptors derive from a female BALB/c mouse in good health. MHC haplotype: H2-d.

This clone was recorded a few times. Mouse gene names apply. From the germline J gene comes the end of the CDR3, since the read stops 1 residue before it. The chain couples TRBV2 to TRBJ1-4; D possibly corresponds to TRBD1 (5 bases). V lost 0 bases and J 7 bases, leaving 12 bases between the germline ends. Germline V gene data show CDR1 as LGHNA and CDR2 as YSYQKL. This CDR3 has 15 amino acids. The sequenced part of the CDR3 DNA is TGTGCCAGCAGCCAAGATGGATGGGGCGGCGAAAGATTATTT. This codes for CASSQDGWGGERLF. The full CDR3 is CASSQDGWGGERLFF.

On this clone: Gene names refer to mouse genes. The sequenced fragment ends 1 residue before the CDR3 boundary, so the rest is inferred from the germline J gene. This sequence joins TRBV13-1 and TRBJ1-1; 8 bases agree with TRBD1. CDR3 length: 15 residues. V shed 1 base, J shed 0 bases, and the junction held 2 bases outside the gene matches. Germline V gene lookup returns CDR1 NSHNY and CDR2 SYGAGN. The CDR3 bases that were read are TGTGCCAGCAGTGATCACAGGGGGACAAACACAGAAGTCTTC. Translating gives CASSDHRGTNTEVF. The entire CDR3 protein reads CASSDHRGTNTEVFF.